A single sample gave rise to the 25 T cell receptor beta chains below, sequenced in a study of blood T cell repertoires in COVID-19 (dated by TCRdb to the early 2020s). Libraries were prepared through the immunoSEQ multiplex PCR assay. The clones in this table, taken by TCRdb from immuneACCESS, are in-frame only. Not every clone is retained; where verified, under half of the shortfall comes from an unresolved V gene, and the cause of the rest is unknown. This sample has 90,000 to 120,000 clones in its table, and more than 70% of those were observed once. Clones ranked in the top ten supply 4% to 4.5% of the sample. Specimen: peripheral blood. The receptors derive from a man in his 70s with acute or convalescent COVID-19.

CDR3 DNA: TGTGCCAGCAGCCCATCGGCGAGACAGGGTGCCTACGAGCAGTACTTC. Amino acids: CASSPSARQGAYEQYF. V gene TRBV7-3 combines with J gene TRBJ2-7; 7 nucleotides agree with TRBD1. J was trimmed by 2 bases and V by 5 bases; bases with no gene match: 12. Germline CDR1 is SGHTA and CDR2 is FQGTGA. This CDR3 contains 16 residues.

This clone was recorded once. The chain links TRBV10-3 to TRBJ2-1, with 8 nucleotides matching TRBD1. Germline lookup yields CDR1 ENHRY and CDR2 SYGVKD. The CDR3 spans 15 residues. V was clipped by 6 bases and J by 3 bases; unmatched bases: 7. CDR3 loop: CAISQDRAIYNEQFF. In DNA form, the CDR3 reads TGTGCCATCAGCCAGGACAGGGCCATCTACAATGAGCAGTTCTTC.

This clone was picked up a small number of times. V gene TRBV3-1 (or the pseudogene TRBV3-2) combines with J gene TRBJ2-3, with a possible D match to TRBD2 (6 bases). The V and J ends lost 0 bases and 0 bases respectively, with 13 bases between them. This CDR3 has 17 residues. CDR1 LGHDT and CDR2 YNNKEL come from the germline V gene (reference sequence). The CDR3 loop is CASSQDYGGGSTDTQYF. The CDR3, as DNA: TGTGCCAGCAGCCAAGATTATGGGGGAGGAAGCACAGATACGCAGTATTTT.

The V and J genes are TRBV6-5 and TRBJ1-5; 7 nucleotides line up with TRBD1. Germline V CDR1 and CDR2: MNHEY, SVGAGI. The CDR3 runs to 13 residues. The V gene end was trimmed by 5 bases and the J gene end by 7 bases; junction bases not matched to a gene: 5. CDR3 DNA: TGTGCCAGCAGTAGACAGGGCGGGCAGCCCCAGCATTTT. This encodes CASSRQGGQPQHF.

As for this clone: Other DNA sequences within the sample encode an identical CDR3. The chain recombines TRBV14 with TRBJ2-2; 10 bases are a match to TRBD2. The V and J ends lost 4 bases and 0 bases, in that order; junction bases with no gene match: 2. This CDR3 has 16 residues. The germline V gene encodes CDR1 SGHDN and CDR2 FVKESK. CDR3 loop: CASSPLAGANTGELFF. In DNA form, the CDR3 reads TGTGCCAGCAGCCCCCTAGCGGGGGCGAACACCGGGGAGCTGTTTTTT.

This clone was found once. This chain connects TRBV11-3 to TRBJ2-7; D may be TRBD1 (6 bases). CDR1 and CDR2 from the germline V gene are SGHNT and YENEEA. V lost 5 bases, J lost 10 bases, and 18 bases lay in between. The CDR3 length is 13 residues. The CDR3 region has the DNA TGTGCCAGCAGCCTACGGACAGTTAGCCCCCAGTACTTC. It specifies CASSLRTVSPQYF. Looking up the rest from reference TRBV11-3 and TRBJ2-7 gives the full variable domain: EAGVVQSPRYKIIEKKQPVAFWCNPISGHNTLYWYLQNLGQGPELLIRYENEEAVDDSQLPKDRFSAERLKGVDSTLKIQPAELGDSAVYLCASSLRTVSPQYFGPGTRLTVT.

The CDR3 region is CASTLRDYGYTF. As DNA, the CDR3 is TGTGCCAGCACTCTCCGGGACTATGGCTACACCTTC. The V call is TRBV5-6, the J call TRBJ1-2; D gene ambiguous. V was clipped by 6 bases and J by 3 bases, with 9 bases between them. This CDR3 is 12 amino acids long. Germline CDR1 SGHDT, CDR2 YYEEEE. Filled out from reference TRBV5-6 and TRBJ1-2, the complete variable domain reads DAGVTQSPTHLIKTRGQQVTLRCSPKSGHDTVSWYQQALGQGPQFIFQYYEEEERQRGNFPDRFSGHQFPNYSSELNVNALLLGDSALYLCASTLRDYGYTFGSGTRLTVV.

The chain joins TRBV7-2 to TRBJ2-1, with D perhaps matching TRBD1 (6 bases). Germline values: CDR1 SGHTA, CDR2 FQGNSA. V lost 0 bases, J lost 13 bases, and 13 bases lay in between. The CDR3 is 13 amino acids. The CDR3 DNA reads TGTGCCAGCAGCTTAGCTCTAGGCAGGGGACAGTTCTTC. Amino acids: CASSLALGRGQFF.

This clone appeared a few times. The V and J genes are TRBV29-1 and TRBJ1-3; D ambiguous. This CDR3 spans 13 amino acids. Germline V CDR1 and CDR2: SQVTM, ANQGSEA. V was pared by 4 bases and J by 0 bases, with 7 bases between. CDR3 residues: CSVGHLSGNTIYF. In DNA form, the CDR3 reads TGCAGCGTTGGGCACCTCTCTGGAAACACCATATATTTT.

The V call is TRBV5-1, the J call TRBJ2-3; 15 nucleotides agree with TRBD2. The CDR3 has 18 residues. CDR1 and CDR2 (germline): SGHRS, YFSETQ. V lost 3 bases and J lost 2; bases outside the gene matches: 7. The CDR3 region is CASSSGLAGGLFTDTQYF. The CDR3, as DNA: TGCGCCAGCAGCTCTGGACTAGCGGGGGGGCTGTTCACAGATACGCAGTATTTT.

V gene TRBV4-2 combines with J gene TRBJ1-5; D gene uncertain. The CDR3 is 16 amino acids. V was trimmed by 1 base and J by 2 bases, leaving 12 bases between them. Germline CDR1 and CDR2: LGHNA and YNFKEQ. CDR3 sequence: CASSQVAAAGNQPQHF. DNA of the CDR3: TGTGCCAGCAGCCAAGTAGCGGCCGCAGGCAATCAGCCCCAGCATTTT.

The CDR3 bases are TGTGCCAGCAGCTCTCCCCCCGGGGAAGAGACCCAGTACTTC. Translation gives CASSSPPGEETQYF. The chain couples TRBV9 to TRBJ2-5; a possible D gene is TRBD2 (5 bases). The V gene lost 4 bases and the J gene lost 3 bases, with 13 bases spanning the gap. This CDR3 spans 14 amino acids. The germline V gene encodes CDR1 SGDLS and CDR2 YYNGEE.

The rearrangement links TRBV5-5 to TRBJ1-6; D may be TRBD1 (5 bases). Trimming shortened V by 3 bases and J by 7 bases, and 14 bases separated the two germline ends. Germline V CDR1 and CDR2: SGHKS, YYEKEE (reference sequence). The CDR3 has 15 residues. The CDR3 nucleotides are TGTGCCAGCAGCTCAACCGGGGGGGAGAATTCACCCCTCCACTTT. Translating it yields CASSSTGGENSPLHF.

The V call is TRBV7-2, the J call TRBJ1-2; a weak D match, TRBD1 (6 bases). Trimming shortened V by 2 bases and J by 4 bases, and 11 bases separated the two germline ends. Germline V lookup: CDR1 SGHTA, CDR2 FQGNSA. The CDR3 length is 14 residues. CDR3 DNA: TGTGCCAGCAGCTTACCAGGGGCTCTCTATGGCTACACCTTC. This sequence encodes CASSLPGALYGYTF.

V is TRBV6-5 and J is TRBJ1-1, with unresolved D. The V end lost 3 bases, the J end lost 3 bases, and 14 bases lay between the germline ends. The germline V gene encodes CDR1 MNHEY and CDR2 SVGAGI. This CDR3 has 15 amino acids. CDR3 loop: CASSYGVLEDTEAFF. CDR3 coding DNA: TGTGCCAGCAGTTATGGAGTCCTCGAGGACACTGAAGCTTTCTTT.

V is TRBV18 and J is TRBJ2-2; TRBD1 might be the D (6 bases). V was pared by 3 bases and J by 6 bases, with 14 bases between. Germline V CDR1 and CDR2: KGHSH, LQKENI. The length of the CDR3 is 15 residues. CDR3 region: CASSPKQGFAGELFF. The CDR3 DNA sequence: TGTGCCAGCTCACCGAAACAGGGTTTTGCCGGGGAGCTGTTTTTT.

This clone was observed a single time. This chain joins TRBV10-2 and TRBJ1-5; 8 bases match TRBD1. Germline V gives CDR1 WSHSY, CDR2 SAAADI. CDR3 length equals 14 residues. After removal of 7 bases from V and 2 bases from J, the junction contained 4 bases not matched to a gene. The CDR3 DNA reads as TGCGCCAGCACGAGGGGACAGGGCAATCAGCCCCAGCATTTT. It translates to CASTRGQGNQPQHF.

The chain carries TRBV9 and TRBJ1-1, with 7 positions matching TRBD1. Trimming cost V 0 bases and J 4 bases; bases outside gene matches: 3. The CDR3 loop spans 14 amino acids. The germline V gene encodes CDR1 SGDLS and CDR2 YYNGEE. CDR3: CASSVGGGSTEAFF. The CDR3 bases are TGTGCCAGCAGCGTAGGAGGGGGCAGCACTGAAGCTTTCTTT.

This chain uses TRBV6-1 with TRBJ2-1; weak D call: TRBD2 (6 bases). The CDR3 totals 17 residues. V was clipped by 0 bases and J by 2 bases, with 14 bases between them. Germline V gene lookup returns CDR1 MNHNS and CDR2 SASEGT. This CDR3 reads CASSEAYRDWAYNEQFF. The DNA of the CDR3 is TGTGCCAGCAGTGAAGCCTACCGGGACTGGGCCTACAATGAGCAGTTCTTC.

The gene calls are TRBV4-3 and TRBJ2-1; 9 nucleotides agree with TRBD2. Germline trimming cut 0 bases from V and 15 bases from J; bases unmatched to any gene: 12. CDR1 is LGHNA and CDR2 is YSLEER in the germline V gene. The CDR3 loop spans 15 amino acids. The CDR3 protein is CASSQDLGSGGTGFF. CDR3 DNA: TGCGCCAGCAGCCAAGATTTAGGGAGCGGGGGGACCGGGTTCTTC.

This rearrangement joins TRBV7-3 to TRBJ2-2; 10 nucleotides match TRBD2. With V trimmed by 3 bases and J by 7 bases, 5 bases remained unmatched. The germline CDR1 and CDR2 sequences are SGHTA and FQGTGA. This CDR3 is built from 15 residues. CDR3 DNA: TGTGCCAGCAGCTTCGAGCGGGGGGGCAGCGGGGAGCTGTTTTTT. This encodes CASSFERGGSGELFF.

V gene TRBV21-1 combines with J gene TRBJ2-2; the table's D call TRBD2 went unverified against the DNA. TRBV21-1 is a recognized pseudogene. The CDR3 extends over 13 amino acids. For the CDR3, the DNA is TGTGCCAGCAGCAAAGAAGGTCCACGGGGAGCTGTTTTT. It specifies CASSKEGPRGAVF.

The rearrangement links TRBV18 to TRBJ1-2; D not resolved. V lost 6 bases and J lost 0, with 17 bases in between. CDR1 is KGHSH, CDR2 LQKENI, per germline. The CDR3 length is 16 residues. The chain's CDR3 is CASSALNEGANYGYTF. In DNA, the CDR3 is TGTGCCAGCTCGGCCCTGAACGAGGGCGCTAACTATGGCTACACCTTC.

The chain is built from TRBV6-2 or TRBV6-3 and TRBJ2-1; 7 bases match TRBD2. CDR1 and CDR2 (germline): MNHEY, SVGEGT. V was clipped by 6 bases and J by 1 base; unmatched bases: 9. The CDR3 has 16 residues. The CDR3 loop reads CASSLGDGGSYNEQFF. The CDR3 DNA is TGTGCCAGCAGCTTGGGCGACGGGGGGTCCTACAATGAGCAGTTCTTC.

This sequence joins TRBV5-6 and TRBJ2-7; the D gene is possibly TRBD1 (6 bases). The V end lost 2 bases, the J end lost 2 bases, and 11 bases lay between the germline ends. The CDR3 has 14 residues. The germline V gene encodes CDR1 SGHDT and CDR2 YYEEEE. CDR3 DNA: TGTGCCAGCAGCTTCTCAGGGGTCCCCTACGAGCAGTACTTC. It is translated as CASSFSGVPYEQYF.